These 9 T cell receptor beta chains were all obtained from the same sample, sequenced in a study of T cell changes during pregnancy in multiple sclerosis. Libraries were prepared by immunoSEQ multiplex PCR; TCRdb keeps only in-frame clonotypes and omits some of them. The table records 30,000 to 45,000 clones, just over 90% of them present only once. The sequences come from CD4+ T cells from peripheral blood mononuclear cells, collected after pregnancy. These receptors originate from a female donor with multiple sclerosis, enrolled in a pregnancy study.

The chain employs TRBV18 and TRBJ1-2; 9 bases are shared with TRBD1. Germline V gives CDR1 KGHSH, CDR2 LQKENI. The CDR3 contains 17 residues. V was clipped by 3 bases and J by 4 bases; unmatched bases: 12. CDR3 in DNA: TGTGCCAGCTCACCGTTGAGAACCGGGACAGGGACCTATGGCTACACCTTC. It is translated as CASSPLRTGTGTYGYTF.

Notes on this clone: Germline and junction disagree at one end, which may indicate a read error. The V call is TRBV4-1, the J call TRBJ1-5; tentative D call: TRBD1 (6 bases). The CDR3 loop spans 16 amino acids. Germline V gene data show CDR1 as MGHRA and CDR2 as YSYEKL. The CDR3 is CASSHPGQRGNQPRHF. The CDR3 DNA is TGCGCCAGCAGCCACCCCGGACAGCGGGGCAATCAGCCCCGGCATTTT.

This clone was observed a single time. The CDR3 region is CASSKLLQGRNYGYTF. The CDR3 nucleotides read TGTGCCAGCAGCAAACTTCTACAGGGGAGAAACTATGGCTACACCTTC. The gene calls are TRBV11-2 and TRBJ1-2; 7 nucleotides align to TRBD1. Germline V gene lookup returns CDR1 SGHAT and CDR2 FQNNGV. With V trimmed by 5 bases and J by 2 bases, 11 bases remained unmatched. CDR3 length: 16 residues.

This clone has a handful of counts. The rearrangement links TRBV5-1 to TRBJ1-1, with a weak D call TRBD1 (5 bases). CDR3 length: 14 residues. V lost 4 bases and J lost 5, with 15 bases in between. Germline loops: CDR1 SGHRS, CDR2 YFSETQ. CDR3 coding DNA: TGCGCCAGCAGCCTAGCGGCGGGGCGTACTGAAGCTTTCTTT. It specifies CASSLAAGRTEAFF.

J is TRBJ2-1 and V is TRBV19; TRBD2 agrees at 13 bases. The CDR3 runs 16 residues. Germline CDR1 LNHDA, CDR2 SQIVND (reference sequence). V shed 3 bases and J 5 bases; nucleotides not matched to a gene: 4. CDR3 coding DNA: TGTGCCAGTAGTATCCGGGGACTAGCGGGAAACAATGAGCAGTTCTTC. It encodes CASSIRGLAGNNEQFF. Full variable domain (remainder filled in from reference TRBV19 and TRBJ2-1): DGGITQSPKYLFRKEGQNVTLSCEQNLNHDAMYWYRQDPGQGLRLIYYSQIVNDFQKGDIAEGYSVSREKKESFPLTVTSAQKNPTAFYLCASSIRGLAGNNEQFFGPGTRLTVL.

The J gene is TRBJ2-7, the V gene TRBV6-5; tentatively, D is TRBD1 (6 bases). The CDR3 is made up of 16 amino acids. Germline V CDR1 and CDR2: MNHEY, SVGAGI. The V end lost 0 bases, the J end lost 0 bases, and 12 bases lay between the germline ends. CDR3 sequence (DNA): TGTGCCAGCAGTTACTCGAGACAGGCGAGCTCCTACGAGCAGTACTTC. Translation gives CASSYSRQASSYEQYF.

The rearrangement links TRBV7-2 to TRBJ2-7; tentatively, D is TRBD2 (6 bases). Trimming stripped 6 bases from V and 3 bases from J, with 18 bases between. This CDR3 is built from 15 residues. Germline V lookup: CDR1 SGHTA, CDR2 FQGNSA. CDR3 sequence (DNA): TGTGCCAGCAGACGGGTTAGCGGAGGGGACTACGAGCAGTACTTC. Its translation: CASRRVSGGDYEQYF.

The V gene is TRBV19, the J gene TRBJ1-1; D call uncertain. The V and J ends lost 2 bases and 9 bases respectively, with 16 bases between them. Germline V lookup: CDR1 LNHDA, CDR2 SQIVND (reference sequence). The CDR3 has 14 amino acids. The CDR3 DNA follows: TGTGCCAGTAGTATACTCCCACCCCAGATTCAAGCTTTCTTT. Protein product: CASSILPPQIQAFF.

The chain recombines TRBV12-5 with TRBJ2-7, with TRBD2 matching 15 bases. Germline trimming cut 4 bases from V and 4 bases from J; bases unmatched to any gene: 17. CDR1 is LGHNT, CDR2 FRNRAP, per germline. The CDR3 runs 20 residues. The CDR3 region is CASGSPPGTSGGPRSYEQYF. The CDR3 nucleotides read TGTGCTAGTGGTTCCCCCCCCGGGACTAGCGGGGGGCCACGGTCGTACGAGCAGTACTTC. The full variable domain, with the rest looked up from reference TRBV12-5 and TRBJ2-7, is DARVTQTPRHKVTEMGQEVTMRCQPILGHNTVFWYRQTMMQGLELLAYFRNRAPLDDSGMPKDRFSAEMPDATLATLKIQPSEPRDSAVYFCASGSPPGTSGGPRSYEQYFGPGTRLTVT.